One and the same sample provided the 30 T cell receptor beta chains below, sequenced in a study of beta chain features in type 1 diabetes. The study reverse transcribed the entire isolated RNA, so it sequenced expressed TCRB transcripts. Using immunoSEQ multiplex PCR, the repertoire was profiled, and TCRdb retains in-frame clones only, with some absent. The sample lists under 350,000 clones, 8% occurring once. Sequenced material: central memory CD4+ T cells from blood. Receptors were obtained from a young woman in good health.

This clone was recorded at least ten times. This chain's CDR3 is CASSPRGPIRAPLHF. The CDR3 DNA reads as TGTGCCAGCAGCCCTAGAGGGCCCATTCGAGCGCCCCTCCACTTT. J is TRBJ1-6 and V is TRBV7-2; D is uncertain. V was shortened by 5 bases and J by 13 bases, with 21 bases between the two germline ends. The CDR3 loop spans 15 amino acids. The germline V gene has CDR1 SGHTA and CDR2 FQGNSA.

The chain has TRBV19 and TRBJ2-4; weak D call: TRBD2 (6 bases). Germline V lookup: CDR1 LNHDA, CDR2 SQIVND (reference sequence). This CDR3 contains 13 residues. This chain's CDR3 is CAIIADAKNIQYF. As DNA, the CDR3 is TGTGCGATTATAGCGGACGCCAAAAACATTCAGTACTTC. Full variable domain (outside the CDR3, taken from reference TRBV19 and TRBJ2-4): DGGITQSPKYLFRKEGQNVTLSCEQNLNHDAMYWYRQDPGQGLRLIYYSQIVNDFQKGDIAEGYSVSREKKESFPLTVTSAQKNPTAFYLCAIIADAKNIQYFGAGTRLSVL.

This clone has just a few counts. The chain employs TRBV6-5 and TRBJ2-7; the D is unclear. The CDR3 loop spans 14 amino acids. V shed 0 bases and J shed 1 base, with 7 bases lying between them. Germline V CDR1 and CDR2: MNHEY, SVGAGI. The CDR3: CASSYSRPSYEQYF. The CDR3 DNA reads TGTGCCAGCAGTTACTCGAGGCCGTCCTACGAGCAGTACTTC.

The genes are TRBV30 and TRBJ2-7; 9 bases line up with TRBD1. Germline CDR1 reads GTSNPN; CDR2 reads SVGIG (reference sequence). This CDR3 has 15 amino acids. V shed 4 bases and J 3 bases; nucleotides not matched to a gene: 10. The CDR3 sequence is CAWNPRTGALYEQYF. The CDR3, as DNA: TGTGCCTGGAATCCGAGGACAGGGGCCCTCTACGAGCAGTACTTC.

A remark on this clone: Additional DNA sequences in this sample encode the identical CDR3. J is TRBJ2-5 and V is TRBV18, with no clear D. V was pared by 2 bases and J by 2 bases, with 6 bases between. CDR3 size: 13 residues. The germline gives CDR1 KGHSH, CDR2 LQKENI. CDR3 in amino acids: CASSPAGQETQYF. Here the CDR3 DNA reads TGTGCCAGCTCACCAGCCGGACAAGAGACCCAGTACTTC.

This clone was picked up many times. This chain uses TRBV2 with TRBJ2-7; weak D call: TRBD2 (5 bases). V was cut by 7 bases and J by 2 bases, with 12 bases left in between. CDR1 and CDR2 (germline): SNHLY, FYNNEI. The CDR3 is 13 residues long. In nucleotides, the CDR3 is TGTGCCAGCAAAGGAGGCATTACCTACGAGCAGTACTTC. This codes for CASKGGITYEQYF.

This clone has only one observation. V is TRBV5-1 and J is TRBJ1-3; tentative D call: TRBD1 (5 bases). This CDR3 has 14 amino acids. V shed 4 bases and J shed 4 bases, with 12 bases lying between them. The germline V gene encodes CDR1 SGHRS and CDR2 YFSETQ. CDR3 in amino acids: CASSPGASGNTIYF. The CDR3 DNA reads TGCGCCAGCAGCCCCGGGGCGTCCGGAAACACCATATATTTT.

The genes are TRBV20-1 and TRBJ2-7, with D perhaps TRBD1 (6 bases). V was pared by 6 bases and J by 4 bases, with 10 bases between. CDR3 size: 11 residues. CDR1 DFQATT and CDR2 SNEGSKA come from the germline V gene (reference sequence). CDR3 in DNA: TGCAGTGCGCCGACAGGATACGAGCAGTACTTC. Its protein product is CSAPTGYEQYF.

The table lists this clone with many counts. The chain employs TRBV6-1 and TRBJ2-7; perhaps TRBD2 as D (5 bases). This CDR3 has 13 amino acids. Trimming cost V 4 bases and J 0 bases, with 7 bases left between them. CDR1 is MNHNS and CDR2 is SASEGT in the germline V gene. The CDR3 spells CASSAGSSYEQYV. The CDR3 bases are TGTGCCAGCAGTGCGGGAAGCTCCTACGAGCAGTACGTC.

This sequence joins TRBV4-2 and TRBJ2-3; 7 positions match TRBD1. CDR1 is LGHNA, CDR2 YNFKEQ, per germline. Trimming removed 4 bases from V and 3 bases from J; junction bases left unmatched: 10. CDR3 length: 16 amino acids. The CDR3 DNA follows: TGTGCCAGCAGCCGCAACGGACAGGAACTAACAGATACGCAGTATTTT. Translating it yields CASSRNGQELTDTQYF.

The chain combines TRBV28 with TRBJ2-3, with 8 positions matching TRBD2. The CDR3 has 17 amino acids. Trimming removed 2 bases from V and 4 bases from J; junction bases left unmatched: 11. Germline V lookup: CDR1 MDHEN, CDR2 SYDVKM. The CDR3 reads CASSLQGLAPGADTQYF. CDR3 in DNA: TGTGCCAGCAGTTTACAAGGACTAGCTCCTGGCGCAGATACGCAGTATTTT.

There are a few counts of this clone. This sequence joins TRBV29-1 and TRBJ2-3, with 8 bases identical to TRBD2. This CDR3 comprises 14 residues. With V trimmed by 5 bases and J by 2 bases, 6 bases remained unmatched. Germline assignment: CDR1 SQVTM and CDR2 ANQGSEA. The CDR3 DNA reads TGCAGCGTTTTAGCGGGGCGGAACACAGATACGCAGTATTTT. Translation gives CSVLAGRNTDTQYF.

V is TRBV30 and J is TRBJ2-7; D remains ambiguous. The length of the CDR3 is 13 residues. CDR1 GTSNPN and CDR2 SVGIG come from the germline V gene (reference sequence). The V gene lost 4 bases and the J gene lost 0 bases, with 10 bases spanning the gap. The CDR3: CAWMGLNSYEQYF. DNA for the CDR3: TGTGCCTGGATGGGCTTGAACTCCTACGAGCAGTACTTC.

The V and J genes are TRBV30 and TRBJ2-3, with D hard to call. The germline V gene encodes CDR1 GTSNPN and CDR2 SVGIG (reference sequence). The ends were cut back, 2 bases at V and 3 bases at J, with 9 bases in the middle. The CDR3 loop spans 13 amino acids. The DNA of the CDR3 is TGTGCCTGGAGTCTCCCGGCAACAGATACGCAGTATTTT. It specifies CAWSLPATDTQYF. Looking up the rest from reference TRBV30 and TRBJ2-3 gives the full variable domain: SQTIHQWPATLVQPVGSPLSLECTVEGTSNPNLYWYRQAAGRGLQLLFYSVGIGQISSEVPQNLSASRPQDRQFILSSKKLLLSDSGFYLCAWSLPATDTQYFGPGTRLTVL.

The V and J genes are TRBV29-1 and TRBJ1-3; D is undetermined. Trimming took 4 bases from V and 0 from J, leaving 10 bases between them. Per the germline V gene, CDR1 is SQVTM and CDR2 is ANQGSEA. The CDR3 is made up of 14 amino acids. The CDR3 nucleotides are TGCAGCGTTGTGCCGGGGAACTCTGGAAACACCATATATTTT. Its translation is CSVVPGNSGNTIYF.

This clone was seen ten or more times. The CDR3 spells CASSWGLAGGRETQYF. The CDR3 DNA sequence: TGTGCCAGCAGCTGGGGACTAGCGGGAGGGAGAGAGACCCAGTACTTC. This chain connects TRBV13 to TRBJ2-5; TRBD2 agrees at 16 bases. J gave up 4 bases and V 4 bases, and 3 bases lay outside the gene matches. Germline CDR1 reads PRHDT; CDR2 reads FYEKMQ (reference sequence). This CDR3 has 16 residues. Complete variable domain (other parts from reference TRBV13 and TRBJ2-5): AAGVIQSPRHLIKEKRETATLKCYPIPRHDTVYWYQQGPGQDPQFLISFYEKMQSDKGSIPDRFSAQQFSDYHSELNMSSLELGDSALYFCASSWGLAGGRETQYFGPGTRLLVL.

The gene calls are TRBV6-5 and TRBJ2-7; unclear D gene. Germline loops: CDR1 MNHEY, CDR2 SVGAGI. CDR3 length equals 13 residues. V gave up 8 bases and J gave up 2 bases, with 13 bases separating them. Written as DNA, the CDR3 is TGTGCCAGCGTGGCGGCAGACACCTACGAGCAGTACTTC. Translating it yields CASVAADTYEQYF.

This chain connects TRBV28 to TRBJ2-7; a weak D match, TRBD2 (5 bases). V was shortened by 5 bases and J by 7 bases, with 15 bases between the two germline ends. The CDR3 contains 13 residues. Looked up from germline, CDR1 is MDHEN and CDR2 is SYDVKM. The CDR3 is CASSRTLSGEQYV. In nucleotides, the CDR3 is TGTGCCAGCAGTAGGACGCTATCGGGGGAGCAGTACGTC.

This clone showed up just a few times. This sample includes further DNA sequences coding for the same CDR3. The V call is TRBV29-1, the J call TRBJ2-7; TRBD2 is a possible D gene (5 bases). The V gene lost 6 bases and the J gene lost 3 bases, with 12 bases spanning the gap. From germline, CDR1 is SQVTM and CDR2 ANQGSEA. CDR3 length: 12 amino acids. The CDR3 sequence: CSVTRDYYEQYF. The CDR3 DNA reads as TGCAGCGTCACCCGAGACTACTACGAGCAGTACTTC.

The rearrangement uses TRBV10-3 and TRBJ1-2, with unresolved D. This CDR3 is 13 amino acids long. Deletions cut 0 bases from V and 6 bases from J, with 8 bases between. Germline V gives CDR1 ENHRY, CDR2 SYGVKD. The CDR3 loop reads CAISESVFDGYTF. Here the CDR3 DNA reads TGTGCCATCAGTGAGTCTGTATTCGATGGCTACACCTTC.

The rearrangement links TRBV5-6 to TRBJ2-2; 8 nucleotides align to TRBD1. This CDR3 has 15 residues. CDR1 SGHDT and CDR2 YYEEEE come from the germline V gene. V was clipped by 1 base and J by 8 bases; unmatched bases: 7. The CDR3 sequence is CASSLLQGASGELFF. In nucleotides, the CDR3 is TGTGCCAGCAGCTTGTTGCAGGGGGCTTCTGGGGAGCTGTTTTTT.

V and J are TRBV5-4 and TRBJ2-7; 10 bases agree with TRBD1. With 3 bases clipped from V and 9 bases from J, the junction kept 3 bases outside the gene matches. Germline-derived CDR1 and CDR2 are SGHNT and YYREEE (reference sequence). The CDR3 is made up of 12 amino acids. The CDR3 loop is CASSSDRGRQYF. The CDR3 region has the DNA TGTGCCAGCAGCTCAGACAGGGGGCGGCAGTACTTC.

This clone showed up just a few times. This chain joins TRBV28 and TRBJ2-2; tentative D call: TRBD1 (5 bases). In germline, CDR1 is MDHEN, CDR2 SYDVKM. V lost 0 bases and J lost 3, with 8 bases in between. The CDR3 covers 15 residues. CDR3 sequence reads: CASSLWTTDTGELFF. CDR3 nucleotide sequence: TGTGCCAGCAGTTTATGGACGACAGACACCGGGGAGCTGTTTTTT.

This clone has ten or more counts. The chain links TRBV19 to TRBJ2-6; D call uncertain. Trimming stripped 2 bases from V and 4 bases from J, with 12 bases between. This CDR3 spans 16 amino acids. From germline, CDR1 is LNHDA and CDR2 SQIVND (reference sequence). CDR3 region: CASSILGGTGANVLTF. The CDR3, as DNA: TGTGCCAGTAGTATATTAGGTGGAACCGGGGCCAACGTCCTGACTTTC.

In its sample, this clone was seen many times. V is TRBV4-1 and J is TRBJ2-5, with D possibly matching TRBD2 (7 bases). The CDR3 runs 14 residues. Per the germline V gene, CDR1 is MGHRA and CDR2 is YSYEKL. V was shortened by 1 base and J by 5 bases, with 11 bases between the two germline ends. The CDR3 region is CASSQVGGPETQYF. In nucleotides, the CDR3 is TGCGCCAGCAGCCAAGTGGGGGGGCCGGAGACCCAGTACTTC.

This clone was detected a few times. The V gene is TRBV5-1, the J gene TRBJ2-7, with TRBD2 identical over 7 bases. V lost 1 base, J lost 5 bases, and 6 bases stayed unmatched. The CDR3 contains 14 residues. Germline V gene lookup returns CDR1 SGHRS and CDR2 YFSETQ. CDR3 nucleotide sequence: TGCGCCAGCAGCTTGTCTGGCGGGAGTAACGAGCAGTACTTC. Translating gives CASSLSGGSNEQYF.

This clone was found a few times. The chain joins TRBV28 to TRBJ2-7; tentatively, D is TRBD1 or TRBD2 (5 bases each). V lost 5 bases to trimming and J lost 3 bases, with 14 bases between them. CDR1 and CDR2 from the germline V gene are MDHEN and SYDVKM. CDR3 length: 14 amino acids. CDR3: CASSIPGRDYEQYV. Here the CDR3 DNA reads TGTGCCAGCAGTATACCGGGACGGGACTACGAGCAGTACGTC.

This clone was observed a few times. This chain joins TRBV15 and TRBJ1-4; D remains unclear. CDR1 is LNHNV, CDR2 YYDKDF, per germline (reference sequence). The CDR3 extends over 14 amino acids. V lost 0 bases, J lost 14 bases, and 16 bases lay in between. CDR3 region: CATSRDLRASSLFF. As DNA, the CDR3 is TGTGCCACCAGCAGAGATCTGAGGGCGTCCAGTCTGTTTTTT.

A few counts support this clone. This chain joins TRBV5-4 and TRBJ1-2; D is unclear. The V gene lost 3 bases and the J gene lost 4 bases, with 7 bases spanning the gap. This CDR3 contains 12 residues. Germline V gene lookup returns CDR1 SGHNT and CDR2 YYREEE (reference sequence). For the CDR3, the DNA is TGTGCCAGCAGCTATGACACCTATGGCTACACCTTC. Its protein is CASSYDTYGYTF.

CDR3 in DNA: TGCGCCAGCAGCCGGTCGCCCAGCGGGGGGGCGGGTGAGCAGTTCTTC. Protein: CASSRSPSGGAGEQFF. This chain connects TRBV4-1 to TRBJ2-1, with 10 positions matching TRBD2. The junction had 12 bases not matched to a gene; V was cut back by 4 bases and J by 9 bases. The CDR3 is made up of 16 amino acids. Germline-derived CDR1 and CDR2 are MGHRA and YSYEKL.